The 13 T cell receptor beta chains presented below share a single source sample, sequenced in a study of T cells in Graves' hyperthyroidism and ophthalmopathy. There were TCR beta CDR3 regions amplified from RNA transcripts. TCR CDR3 underwent first-round RT-PCR with the HTBI primer set. Each CDR3 protein is one row after TCRdb ran MiXCR on the multiplex PCR reads. In the table there are about 710,000 distinct CDR3 sequences, about a sixth of which are singletons. The sample comprised blood. The receptors derive from a young man with Graves' hyperthyroidism.

Only a few counts were recorded for this clonotype. CDR3 residues: CASSIRPGREFGELFF. For the CDR3, the DNA is TGTGCCAGCAGCATTCGGCCGGGACGGGAATTCGGGGAGCTGTTTTTT. This chain uses TRBV9 with TRBJ2-2; D is tentatively TRBD1 or TRBD2 (5 bases each). The germline V gene encodes CDR1 SGDLS and CDR2 YYNGEE. The ends were cut back, 4 bases at V and 7 bases at J, with 20 bases in the middle. The CDR3 totals 16 residues.

There are a few counts of this clonotype. The J gene is TRBJ2-5, the V gene TRBV18; the match to TRBD2 covers 8 bases. There are 15 residues in the CDR3. With V trimmed by 0 bases and J by 7 bases, 7 bases remained unmatched. Germline V lookup: CDR1 KGHSH, CDR2 LQKENI. CDR3 DNA: TGTGCCAGCTCACCACCCGCGGGAGGCCCAGGGACCCAGTACTTC. This encodes CASSPPAGGPGTQYF.

The chain has TRBV7-9 and TRBJ2-3; D not certain. The V end lost 7 bases, the J end lost 5 bases, and 10 bases lay between the germline ends. The germline CDR1 and CDR2 sequences are SEHNR and FQNEAQ (reference sequence). The CDR3 contains 12 residues. The CDR3 DNA is TGTGCCAGCACCCTCAGTGGAGATACGCAGTATTTT. It encodes CASTLSGDTQYF.

This clonotype has at least ten counts. The CDR3 DNA reads as TGTGCCAGCATCAAAAGGGACAGTAACTATGGCTACACCTTC. Its protein product is CASIKRDSNYGYTF. The rearrangement joins TRBV6-1 to TRBJ1-2; 7 bases are shared with TRBD1. V lost 7 bases to trimming and J lost 1 base; unmatched junction nucleotides: 6. The CDR3 covers 14 residues. Looked up from germline, CDR1 is MNHNS and CDR2 is SASEGT.

This clonotype was counted many times. The CDR3 DNA follows: TGTGCCAGCAGCTTAGTGGGGCCTATGGAGAATGAGCAGTTCTTC. It codes for CASSLVGPMENEQFF. The V call is TRBV13, the J call TRBJ2-1; tentative D call: TRBD1 (5 bases). Trimming stripped 1 base from V and 7 bases from J, with 14 bases between. The CDR3 is 15 residues long. CDR1 and CDR2 (germline): PRHDT, FYEKMQ (reference sequence).

V is TRBV6-1 and J is TRBJ2-2; D remains ambiguous. The length of the CDR3 is 13 residues. The V and J ends lost 6 bases and 7 bases respectively, with 12 bases between them. Looked up from germline, CDR1 is MNHNS and CDR2 is SASEGT. The DNA for the CDR3 is TGTGCCAGCAGAAGACAAGATTACGGGGAGCTGTTTTTT. It is translated as CASRRQDYGELFF.

As regards this clonotype: A much larger clone is a single base away; this may be a read error. J is TRBJ2-7 and V is TRBV28; D is unclear. V lost 4 bases and J 5 bases, leaving 15 bases between the germline ends. Germline V gene data show CDR1 as MDHEN and CDR2 as SYDVKM. The CDR3 consists of 14 residues. CDR3 DNA sequence: TGTGCCAGCAGTTCCCCCGGCGGATTGGACGAGCAGTACTTC. It is translated as CASSSPGGLDEQYF. The variable domain in full, completed from reference TRBV28 and TRBJ2-7, reads DVKVTQSSRYLVKRTGEKVFLECVQDMDHENMFWYRQDPGLGLRLIYFSYDVKMKEKGDIPEGYSVSREKKERFSLILESASTNQTSMYLCASSSPGGLDEQYFGPGTRLTVT.

Turning to this clonotype: Being one base from a much bigger clone, this may be a read error. The chain has TRBV28 and TRBJ1-1; 7 nucleotides match TRBD1. This CDR3 spans 17 amino acids. Germline values: CDR1 MDHEN, CDR2 SYDVKM. The junction had 11 bases not matched to a gene; V was cut back by 2 bases and J by 2 bases. The CDR3 DNA is TGTGCCAGCAGTTTACCCGCAATAGGGACAGCAAACACTGAAGCTTTCTTT. Residues: CASSLPAIGTANTEAFF. Variable domain in full (rest from reference TRBV28 and TRBJ1-1): DVKVTQSSRYLVKRTGEKVFLECVQDMDHENMFWYRQDPGLGLRLIYFSYDVKMKEKGDIPEGYSVSREKKERFSLILESASTNQTSMYLCASSLPAIGTANTEAFFGQGTRLTVV.

A note on this clonotype: An end of the junction does not agree with germline; a read error may underlie this. The V gene is TRBV7-6, the J gene TRBJ1-5; no reliable D call. Germline V gene sequence: CDR1 SGHVS, CDR2 FNYEAQ. The CDR3 covers 13 residues. CDR3 in amino acids: CASSFAANQPKHF. The CDR3 nucleotides read TGTGCCAGCAGCTTCGCGGCCAATCAGCCCAAGCATTTT.

This clonotype occurred once. This chain links TRBV19 with TRBJ1-6; 9 positions match TRBD1. The CDR3 loop spans 15 amino acids. The ends lost 5 bases at V and 6 bases at J; junction bases unmatched: 5. CDR1 LNHDA and CDR2 SQIVND come from the germline V gene (reference sequence). The CDR3 protein is CASSWDRAGNSPLHF. CDR3 bases: TGTGCCAGTAGTTGGGACAGGGCCGGTAATTCACCCCTCCACTTT.

With respect to this clonotype: The final CDR3 position lacks the conserved phenylalanine or tryptophan, pointing to a likely read error. This chain's CDR3 is CSGARGYEQYL. In DNA, the CDR3 is TGCAGCGGCGCCAGGGGCTACGAGCAGTACCTC. The V gene is TRBV29-1, the J gene TRBJ2-7, with D possibly matching TRBD1 (6 bases). Germline V gene lookup returns CDR1 SQVTM and CDR2 ANQGSEA. V dropped 7 bases and J dropped 3 bases, with 10 bases sitting between them. This CDR3 region has 11 residues.

The V gene is TRBV4-1, the J gene TRBJ2-7, with 9 bases lining up with TRBD1. Per the germline V gene, CDR1 is MGHRA and CDR2 is YSYEKL. CDR3 length: 14 amino acids. The V segment lost 3 bases and the J segment 6 bases; nucleotides outside the gene matches: 6. The CDR3, as DNA: TGCGCCAGCAGCCAGCCGGGACAGGGCTGCGAGCAGTACTTC. It yields the protein CASSQPGQGCEQYF.

This clonotype appeared many times. The CDR3 region has the DNA TGTGCCAGCAGCTCCGGACAGAACTCCCACATTCAGTACTTC. Encoded protein: CASSSGQNSHIQYF. V usage is TRBV7-9 and J usage is TRBJ2-4, with a weak D call TRBD1 (6 bases). Germline V lookup: CDR1 SEHNR, CDR2 FQNEAQ (reference sequence). Trimming took off 4 bases at V and 8 bases at J, with 15 bases between the two ends. The CDR3 is 14 residues long.